This T cell receptor (beta chain) is from a study of blood T cell repertoires in COVID-19. On the study more broadly: Acute and convalescent COVID-19 specimens originated in the United States, Italy and Spain.

In the original workflow: The authors estimated nucleated cell counts from reference gene primer amplification. Data came from immunoSEQ multiplex PCR; TCRdb stores just in-frame clones and leaves some out. For V, J and clone size, that table is used; D and trimming come from the DNA. The table lists about 210,000 clones, 84% of them singletons. Germline values: CDR1 SNHLY, CDR2 FYNNEI. V lost 6 bases, J lost 6 bases, and 13 bases stayed unmatched. The CDR3 is 15 amino acids. This TCR derives from a woman older than 75 with COVID-19, enrolled during active disease. The specimen was peripheral blood. The chain recombines TRBV2 with TRBJ1-2; 7 nucleotides agree with TRBD1. CDR3 sequence (DNA): TGTGCCAGCAGGCGGATTACAGGGGATTCAGATGGCTACACCTTC. This translates into CASRRITGDSDGYTF.